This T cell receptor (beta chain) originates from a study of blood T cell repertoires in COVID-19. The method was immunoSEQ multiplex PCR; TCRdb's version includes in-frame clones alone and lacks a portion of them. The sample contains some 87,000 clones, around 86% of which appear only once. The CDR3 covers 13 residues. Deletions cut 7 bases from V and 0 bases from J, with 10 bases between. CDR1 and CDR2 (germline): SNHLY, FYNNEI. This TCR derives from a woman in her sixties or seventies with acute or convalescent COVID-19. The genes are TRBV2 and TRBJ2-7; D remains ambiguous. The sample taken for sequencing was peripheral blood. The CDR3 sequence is CASNGGSSYEQYF. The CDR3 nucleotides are TGTGCCAGCAATGGTGGTAGCTCCTACGAGCAGTACTTC.